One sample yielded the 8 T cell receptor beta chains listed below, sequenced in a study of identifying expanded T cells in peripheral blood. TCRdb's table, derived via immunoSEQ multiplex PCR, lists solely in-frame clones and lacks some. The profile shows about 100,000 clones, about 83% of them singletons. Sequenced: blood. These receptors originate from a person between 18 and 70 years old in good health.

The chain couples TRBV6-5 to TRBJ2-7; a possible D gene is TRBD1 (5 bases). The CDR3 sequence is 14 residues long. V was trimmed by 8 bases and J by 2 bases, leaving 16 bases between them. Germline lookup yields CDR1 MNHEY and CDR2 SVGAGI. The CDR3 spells CASRRDSVAYEQYF. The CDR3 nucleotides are TGTGCCAGCCGCCGAGACAGCGTTGCCTACGAGCAGTACTTC.

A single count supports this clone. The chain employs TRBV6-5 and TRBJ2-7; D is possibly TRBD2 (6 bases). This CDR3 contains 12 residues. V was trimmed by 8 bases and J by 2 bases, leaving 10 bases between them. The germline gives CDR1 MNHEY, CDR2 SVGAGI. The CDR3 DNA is TGTGCCAGCCGCCGGGGGACCTACGAGCAGTACTTC. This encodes CASRRGTYEQYF.

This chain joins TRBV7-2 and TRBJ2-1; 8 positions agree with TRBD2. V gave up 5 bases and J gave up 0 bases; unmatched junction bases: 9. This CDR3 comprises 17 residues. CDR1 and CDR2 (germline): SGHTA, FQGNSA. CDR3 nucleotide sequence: TGTGCCAGCAGCCCCCCAGAGCGGGGGCACTCCTACAATGAGCAGTTCTTC. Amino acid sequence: CASSPPERGHSYNEQFF.

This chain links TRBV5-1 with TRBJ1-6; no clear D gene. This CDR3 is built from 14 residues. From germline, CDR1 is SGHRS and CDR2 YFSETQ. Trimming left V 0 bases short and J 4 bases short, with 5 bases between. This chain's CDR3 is CASSLAVYNSPLHF. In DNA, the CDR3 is TGCGCCAGCAGCTTGGCCGTGTATAATTCACCCCTCCACTTT.

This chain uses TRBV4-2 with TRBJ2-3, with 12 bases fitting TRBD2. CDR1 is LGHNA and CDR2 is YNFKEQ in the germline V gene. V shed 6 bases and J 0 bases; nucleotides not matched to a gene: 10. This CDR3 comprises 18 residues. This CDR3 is CASRPLAGGPSSTDTQYF. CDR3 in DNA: TGTGCCAGCAGGCCCCTAGCGGGGGGGCCCTCTAGCACAGATACGCAGTATTTT.

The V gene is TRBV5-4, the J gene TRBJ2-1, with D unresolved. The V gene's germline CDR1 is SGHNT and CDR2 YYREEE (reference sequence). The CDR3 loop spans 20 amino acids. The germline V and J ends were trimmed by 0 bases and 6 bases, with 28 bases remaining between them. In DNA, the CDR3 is TGTGCCAGCAGCTTGGGAGGCAGAGCTACTTCGTTGATGGCCCTCAATGAGCAGTTCTTC. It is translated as CASSLGGRATSLMALNEQFF.

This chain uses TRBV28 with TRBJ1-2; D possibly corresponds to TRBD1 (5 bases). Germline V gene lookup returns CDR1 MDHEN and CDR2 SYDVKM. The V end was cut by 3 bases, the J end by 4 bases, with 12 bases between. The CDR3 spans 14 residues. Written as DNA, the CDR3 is TGTGCCAGCAGTTTTTTGGACGGGGGCTATGGCTACACCTTC. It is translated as CASSFLDGGYGYTF.

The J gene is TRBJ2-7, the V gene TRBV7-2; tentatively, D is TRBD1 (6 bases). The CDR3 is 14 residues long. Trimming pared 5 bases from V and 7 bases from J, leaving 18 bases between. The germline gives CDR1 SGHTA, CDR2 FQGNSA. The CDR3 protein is CASSPQGLSGEQYF. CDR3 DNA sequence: TGTGCCAGCAGCCCTCAGGGGCTTTCGGGGGAGCAGTACTTC.